A selection of T cell receptor beta chains follows, all from one sample in a study of Graves' ophthalmopathy and Graves' hyperthyroidism. TCRdb passed the multiplex PCR reads through MiXCR, listing each CDR3 protein once. The table includes around 340,000 distinct CDR3 sequences, roughly 17% detected once. Sequenced sample: peripheral blood. The receptors derive from an adult man with Graves' ophthalmopathy. CDR3s include the opening cysteine and the closing phenylalanine or tryptophan. Fields, in order: V gene, D gene, clone size, J gene, CDR3 protein, CDR3 DNA. D genes are given only for firm matches. Size is stated as once, few or many counts, or a class when the clone is expanded.

TRBV5-1,TRBD1,many,TRBJ2-7,CASSGQGEYEQYF,TGCGCCAGCAGCGGACAGGGCGAGTACGAGCAGTACTTC
TRBV7-2,NA,many,TRBJ1-2,CASTSRVGGYGYTF,TGTGCCAGCACCTCGAGGGTAGGGGGCTATGGCTACACCTTC
TRBV10-3,TRBD1,many,TRBJ1-2,CAIRGTGRSGYTF,TGTGCCATCAGAGGGACAGGGAGGAGTGGCTACACCTTC
TRBV18,TRBD1,few,TRBJ1-2,CASSRDRVSAGYTF,TGTGCCAGCTCACGGGACAGGGTGTCCGCTGGCTACACCTTC
TRBV18,NA,many,TRBJ1-5,CASSPPSGDQPQHF,TGTGCCAGCTCACCACCATCCGGGGATCAGCCCCAGCATTTT
TRBV29-1,NA,many,TRBJ2-7,CSVEEGIYEQYF,TGCAGCGTTGAAGAAGGGATCTACGAGCAGTACTTC
TRBV11-1,NA,many,TRBJ1-5,CASSLSRDQPQHF,TGTGCCAGCAGCTTGTCCAGGGATCAGCCCCAGCATTTT
TRBV19,TRBD2,many,TRBJ2-7,CASTRTSGYEQYF,TGTGCCAGTACCAGGACTAGCGGTTACGAGCAGTACTTC
TRBV7-6,NA,many,TRBJ1-2,CASSEGPGNYGYTF,TGTGCCAGCAGCGAAGGGCCGGGAAACTATGGCTACACCTTC
TRBV12-3/TRBV12-4,NA,many,TRBJ1-5,CASSFSGTSWDQPQHF,TGTGCTAGCAGTTTCTCCGGGACCTCGTGGGATCAGCCCCAGCATTTT